Here is one T cell receptor (beta chain) with its context. Its matching antigen is unknown. Trimming took 6 bases from V and 4 from J, leaving 19 bases between them. Germline values: CDR1 SGHAT, CDR2 FQNNGV. CDR3 size: 16 residues. The data are from a study of cytomegalovirus exposure and HLA in healthy donors. Study outcomes and limitations: Most TCR sequences showed up rarely, but some public TCRs showed up in many donors. Overall, approximately 150 TCR beta chains were annotated as cytomegalovirus-associated. Under in vitro conditions, three CMV-associated chains were confirmed as specific for CMV antigens.

Generated by immunoSEQ multiplex PCR, the TCRdb table keeps only in-frame clones and is missing some. Of 150,000 to 200,000 clones in the sample, roughly 82% were seen once. The TCR originated in a man between 18 and 35 years old in good health and CMV-seropositive. The material sequenced was PBMCs. The V gene is TRBV11-2, the J gene TRBJ2-4, with D maybe TRBD2 (6 bases). In DNA form, the CDR3 reads TGTGCCAGCAGTCCCACGGCCGGAGGGCGGAAAAACATTCAGTACTTC. Translated, it gives CASSPTAGGRKNIQYF.